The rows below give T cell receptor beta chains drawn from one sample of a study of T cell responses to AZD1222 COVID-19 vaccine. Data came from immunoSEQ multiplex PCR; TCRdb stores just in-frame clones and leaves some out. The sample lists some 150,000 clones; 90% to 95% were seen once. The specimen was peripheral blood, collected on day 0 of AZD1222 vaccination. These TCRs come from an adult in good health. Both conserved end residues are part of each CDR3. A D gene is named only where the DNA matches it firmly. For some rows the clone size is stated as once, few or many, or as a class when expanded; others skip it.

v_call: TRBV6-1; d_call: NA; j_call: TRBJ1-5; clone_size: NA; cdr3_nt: TGTGCCAGCAGTGAAGTGGCCTCGGGGCCCAATCAGCCCCAGCATTTT; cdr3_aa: CASSEVASGPNQPQHF
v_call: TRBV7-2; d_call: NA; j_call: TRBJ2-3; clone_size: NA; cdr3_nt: TGTGCCAGCAGCGGGGCGGGAGATACGCAGTATTTT; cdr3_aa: CASSGAGDTQYF
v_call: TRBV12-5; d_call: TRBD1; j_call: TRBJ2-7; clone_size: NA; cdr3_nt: TGTGCTAGTGGTAAAAGGACAGGGATAGTGGTTCGACGGTACTTC; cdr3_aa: CASGKRTGIVVRRYF
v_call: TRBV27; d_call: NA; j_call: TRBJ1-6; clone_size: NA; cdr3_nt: TGTGCCAGCAGTTTATGGGCAGGCATCGAGCGGACCCTCCACTTT; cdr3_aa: CASSLWAGIERTLHF
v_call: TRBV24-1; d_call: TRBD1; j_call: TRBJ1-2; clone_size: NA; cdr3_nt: TGTGCCACCAGTGATAACAGGGGCGAGGGCTACACCTTC; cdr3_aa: CATSDNRGEGYTF
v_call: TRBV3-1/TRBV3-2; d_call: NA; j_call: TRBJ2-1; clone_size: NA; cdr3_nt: TGTGCCAGCAGCCAAGGGCCGTTCAATGAGCAGTTCTTC; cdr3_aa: CASSQGPFNEQFF
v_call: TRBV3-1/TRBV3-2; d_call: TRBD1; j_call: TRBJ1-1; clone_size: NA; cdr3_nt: TGTGCCAGCAGCCGTGGGGACAGGGCTGAAGCTTTCTTT; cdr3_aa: CASSRGDRAEAFF
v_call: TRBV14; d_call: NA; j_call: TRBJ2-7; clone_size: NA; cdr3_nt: TGTGCCAGCAGCCAAGACCGGGTCCCGAGCTCCTACGAGCAGTACTTC; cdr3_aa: CASSQDRVPSSYEQYF
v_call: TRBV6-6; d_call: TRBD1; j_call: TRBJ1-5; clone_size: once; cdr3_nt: TGTGCCAGCAGTTTACTTGAAGGACAGGTAAATCAGCCCCAGCATTTT; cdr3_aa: CASSLLEGQVNQPQHF
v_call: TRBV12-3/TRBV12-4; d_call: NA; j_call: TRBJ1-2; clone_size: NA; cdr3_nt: TGTGCCAGCAGCGGGGGAGATGGCTACACCTTC; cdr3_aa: CASSGGDGYTF
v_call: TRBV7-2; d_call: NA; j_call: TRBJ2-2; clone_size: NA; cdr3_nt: TGTGCCAGCAGCTTCGGGGGATTCACCGGGGAGCTGTTTTTT; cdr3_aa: CASSFGGFTGELFF
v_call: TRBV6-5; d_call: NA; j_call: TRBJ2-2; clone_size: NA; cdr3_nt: TGTGCCAGCAGTTATGCGGGAAGCCCCACCGGGGAGCTGTTTTTT; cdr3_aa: CASSYAGSPTGELFF
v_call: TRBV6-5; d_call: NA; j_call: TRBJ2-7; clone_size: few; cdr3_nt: TGTGCCAGCGCAATAGAGGAGGGCTACGAGCAGTACTTC; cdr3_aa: CASAIEEGYEQYF
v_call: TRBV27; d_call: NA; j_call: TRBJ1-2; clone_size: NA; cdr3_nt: TGTGCCAGCAGTTTACTCCCTGTAGGGGGAATAAATGGCTACACCTTC; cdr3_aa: CASSLLPVGGINGYTF
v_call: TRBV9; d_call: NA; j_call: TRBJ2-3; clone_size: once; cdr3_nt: TGTGCCAGCAGCGTCGGAGACACAGATACGCAGTATTTT; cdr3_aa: CASSVGDTDTQYF
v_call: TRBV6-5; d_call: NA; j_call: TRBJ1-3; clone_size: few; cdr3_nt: TGTGCCAGCAGCCCGTCTAGAAACACCATATATTTT; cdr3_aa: CASSPSRNTIYF
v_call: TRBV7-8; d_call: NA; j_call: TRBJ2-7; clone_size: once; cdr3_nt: TGTGCCAGCAGCTCTCTGAGGGGTGGCGAGCAGTACTTC; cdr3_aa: CASSSLRGGEQYF
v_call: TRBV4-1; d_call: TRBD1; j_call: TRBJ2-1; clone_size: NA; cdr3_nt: TGCGCCAGCAGCCCACTACAGGGGGCCATATACAATGAGCAGTTCTTC; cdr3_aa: CASSPLQGAIYNEQFF
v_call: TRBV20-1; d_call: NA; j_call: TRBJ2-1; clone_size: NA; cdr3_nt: TGCAGTGCTAGTCTATCCGGGAGCGAGCAGTTCTTC; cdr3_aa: CSASLSGSEQFF
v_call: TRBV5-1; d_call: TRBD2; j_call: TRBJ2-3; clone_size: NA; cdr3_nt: TGCGCCAGCAGCTTGAGCCTAGCGGGAGGGCCGGCGCAGTATTTT; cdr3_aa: CASSLSLAGGPAQYF
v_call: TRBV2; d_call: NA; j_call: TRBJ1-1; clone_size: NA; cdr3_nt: TGTGCCAGCAGCCTCCGCAACACTGAAGCTTTCTTT; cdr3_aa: CASSLRNTEAFF
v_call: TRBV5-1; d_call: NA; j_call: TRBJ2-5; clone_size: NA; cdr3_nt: TGCGCCAGCAGCCCGGGGGCCGCCAAGGTAGAGACCCAGTACTTC; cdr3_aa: CASSPGAAKVETQYF
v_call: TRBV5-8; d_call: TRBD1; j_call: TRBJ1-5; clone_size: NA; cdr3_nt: TGTGCCAGCAGCCCCGGGACAGTATACAATCAGCCCCAGCATTTT; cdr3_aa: CASSPGTVYNQPQHF
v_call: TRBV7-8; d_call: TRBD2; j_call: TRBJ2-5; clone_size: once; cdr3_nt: TGTGCCAGCAGCCCGCTAGCGGGAGGGCCCTCAGAGACCCAGTACTTC; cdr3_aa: CASSPLAGGPSETQYF
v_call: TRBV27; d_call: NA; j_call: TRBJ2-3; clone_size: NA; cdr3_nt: TGTGCCAGCAGTTTATCGAGGGATACGCAGTATTTT; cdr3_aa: CASSLSRDTQYF
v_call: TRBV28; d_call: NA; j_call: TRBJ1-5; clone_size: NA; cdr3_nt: TGTGCCAGCAGACCCTCTTCGGGGAGGGTCAATCAGCCCCAGCATTTT; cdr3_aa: CASRPSSGRVNQPQHF
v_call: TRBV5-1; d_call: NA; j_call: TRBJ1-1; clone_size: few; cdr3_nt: TGCGCCAGCAGCTTGATGAGCCAGGACACTGAAGCTTTCTTT; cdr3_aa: CASSLMSQDTEAFF
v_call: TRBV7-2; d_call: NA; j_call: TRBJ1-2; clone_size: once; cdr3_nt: TGTGCCAGCAGCCCCACCGAGGCCACCTATGGCTACACCTTC; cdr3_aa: CASSPTEATYGYTF
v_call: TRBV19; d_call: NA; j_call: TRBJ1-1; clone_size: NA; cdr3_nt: TGTGCCAGCTCCGACCAGGGGAACACTGAAGCTTTCTTT; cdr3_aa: CASSDQGNTEAFF
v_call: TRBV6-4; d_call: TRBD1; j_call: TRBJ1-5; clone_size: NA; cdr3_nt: TGTGCCAGCAGTGAGGGACAGGGTGCCCAGCCCCAGCATTTT; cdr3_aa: CASSEGQGAQPQHF
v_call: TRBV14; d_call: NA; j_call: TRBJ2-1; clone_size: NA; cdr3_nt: TGTGCCAGCAGCCTCCAGCGGGTATACAATGAGCAGTTCTTC; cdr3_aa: CASSLQRVYNEQFF
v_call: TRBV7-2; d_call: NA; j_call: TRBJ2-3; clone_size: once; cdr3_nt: TGTGCCAGCAGACGTGACTGGAGGGGCACAGATACGCAGTATTTT; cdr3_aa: CASRRDWRGTDTQYF
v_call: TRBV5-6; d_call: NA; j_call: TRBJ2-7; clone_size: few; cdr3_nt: TGTGCCAGCAGCCGCCCGACACTTACCTACGAGCAGTACTTC; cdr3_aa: CASSRPTLTYEQYF
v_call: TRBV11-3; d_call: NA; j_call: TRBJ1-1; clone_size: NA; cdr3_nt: TGTGCCAGTTCCGGGTCCATGAACACTGAAGCTTTCTTT; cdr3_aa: CASSGSMNTEAFF
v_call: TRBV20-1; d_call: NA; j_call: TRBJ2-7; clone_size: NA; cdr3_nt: TGCAGTGCTAGTGACGACTCCTACGAGCAGTACTTC; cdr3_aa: CSASDDSYEQYF
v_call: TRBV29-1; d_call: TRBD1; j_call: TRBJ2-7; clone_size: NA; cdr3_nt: TGCAGCGTTGTTGCAGGGGGCTCGTACGAGCAGTACTTC; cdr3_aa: CSVVAGGSYEQYF
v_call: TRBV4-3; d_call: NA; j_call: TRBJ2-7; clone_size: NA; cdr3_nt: TGCGCCAGCAGTGACGGTTACGAGCAGTACTTC; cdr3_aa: CASSDGYEQYF
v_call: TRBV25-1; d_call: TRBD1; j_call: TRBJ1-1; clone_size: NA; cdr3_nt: TGTGCCAGCAGTGACGGACAGGGGAACACTGAAGCTTTCTTT; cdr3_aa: CASSDGQGNTEAFF
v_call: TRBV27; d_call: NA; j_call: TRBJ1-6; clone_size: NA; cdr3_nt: TGTGCCAGCACCAAGAACATGGGGTATGCCTCACCCCTCCACTTT; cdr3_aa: CASTKNMGYASPLHF
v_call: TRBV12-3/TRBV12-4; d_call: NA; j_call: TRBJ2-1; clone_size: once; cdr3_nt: TGTGCCAGCAGTTCCGGGACTCAAGAGCAGTTCTTC; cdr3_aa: CASSSGTQEQFF
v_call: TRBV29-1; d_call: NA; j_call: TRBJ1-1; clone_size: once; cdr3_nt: TGCAGCGTTGCTCGGAACACTGAAGCTTTCTTT; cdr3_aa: CSVARNTEAFF
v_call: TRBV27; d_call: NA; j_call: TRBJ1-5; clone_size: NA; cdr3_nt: TGTGCCAGCAGTTACGGACGGGATCAGCCCCAGCATTTT; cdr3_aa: CASSYGRDQPQHF
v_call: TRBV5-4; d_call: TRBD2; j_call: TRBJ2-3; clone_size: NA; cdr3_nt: TGTGCCAGCAGCTTAGCGGGAGTTGGTCCAGATACGCAGTATTTT; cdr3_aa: CASSLAGVGPDTQYF
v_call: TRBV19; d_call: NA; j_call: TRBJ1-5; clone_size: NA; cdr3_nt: TGTGCCAGTAGTATCTGGGGCCTGAGTCTTTCTAGCAATCAGCCCCAGCATTTT; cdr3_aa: CASSIWGLSLSSNQPQHF
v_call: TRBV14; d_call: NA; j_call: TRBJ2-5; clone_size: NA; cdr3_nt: TGTGCCAGCAGCCAAGCGCGGAGAGGGTTCGCGACCCAGTACTTC; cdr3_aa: CASSQARRGFATQYF
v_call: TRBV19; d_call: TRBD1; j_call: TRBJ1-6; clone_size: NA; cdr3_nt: TGTGCCAGTAGTAAGGGACAGGGAACCAGATCGAATAATTCACCCCTCCACTTT; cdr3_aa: CASSKGQGTRSNNSPLHF
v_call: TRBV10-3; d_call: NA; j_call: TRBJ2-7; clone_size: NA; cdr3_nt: TGTGCCATCAGTGGGTCGGGGGACGAGCAGTACTTC; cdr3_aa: CAISGSGDEQYF
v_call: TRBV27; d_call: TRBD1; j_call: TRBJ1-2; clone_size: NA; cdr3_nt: TGTGCCAGCAGTAGATCGGGGACAGCCTATGGCTACACCTTC; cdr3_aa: CASSRSGTAYGYTF
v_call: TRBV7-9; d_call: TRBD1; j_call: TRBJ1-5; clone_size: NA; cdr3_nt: TGTGCCAGCAGCTTAGCCGGGACAGTTCAGCCCCAGCATTTT; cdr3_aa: CASSLAGTVQPQHF
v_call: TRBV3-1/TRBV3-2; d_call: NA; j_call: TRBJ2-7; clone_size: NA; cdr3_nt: TGTGCCAGCAGCCATGCCAGGGACTTAAGCTCCTACGAGCAGTACTTC; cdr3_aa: CASSHARDLSSYEQYF
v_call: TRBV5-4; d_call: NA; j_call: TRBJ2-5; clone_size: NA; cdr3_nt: TGTGCCAGCAGCCTGGACGGAAACTCGGGCGAGACCCAGTACTTC; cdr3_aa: CASSLDGNSGETQYF